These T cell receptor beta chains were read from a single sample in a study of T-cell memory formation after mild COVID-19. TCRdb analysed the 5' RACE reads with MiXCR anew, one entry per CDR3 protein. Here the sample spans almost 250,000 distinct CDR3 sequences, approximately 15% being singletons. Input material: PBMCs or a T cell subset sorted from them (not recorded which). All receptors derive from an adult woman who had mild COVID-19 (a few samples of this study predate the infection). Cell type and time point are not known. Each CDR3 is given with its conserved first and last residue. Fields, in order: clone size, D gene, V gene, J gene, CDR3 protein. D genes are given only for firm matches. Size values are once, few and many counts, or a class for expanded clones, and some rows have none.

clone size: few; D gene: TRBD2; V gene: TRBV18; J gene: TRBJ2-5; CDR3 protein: CASSSGLAGWETQYF
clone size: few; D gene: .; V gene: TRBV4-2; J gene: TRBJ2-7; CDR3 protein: CASSHPAGGGVYEQYF
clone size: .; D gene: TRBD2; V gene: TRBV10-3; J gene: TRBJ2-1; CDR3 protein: CAISGGGNEQFF
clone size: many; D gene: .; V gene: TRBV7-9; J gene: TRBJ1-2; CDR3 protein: CASSLGAYGYTF
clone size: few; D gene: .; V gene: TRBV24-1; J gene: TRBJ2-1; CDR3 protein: CATSDPLGGNMEQFF
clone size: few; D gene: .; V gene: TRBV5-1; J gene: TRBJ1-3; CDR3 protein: CASSYQGGGNTIYF
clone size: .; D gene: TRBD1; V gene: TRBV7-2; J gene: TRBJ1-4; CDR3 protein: CASSRQGATNEKLFF
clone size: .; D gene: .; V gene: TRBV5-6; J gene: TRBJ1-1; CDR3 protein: CASSLDGKGRNTEAFF
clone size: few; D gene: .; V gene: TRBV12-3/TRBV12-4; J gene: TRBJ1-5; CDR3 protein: CASSFRGATSNQPQHF
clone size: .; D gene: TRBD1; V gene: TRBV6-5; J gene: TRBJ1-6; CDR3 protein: CASRTGLVPLHF
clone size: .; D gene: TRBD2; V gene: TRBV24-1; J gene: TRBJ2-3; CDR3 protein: CATSDYKAGGTDTQYF
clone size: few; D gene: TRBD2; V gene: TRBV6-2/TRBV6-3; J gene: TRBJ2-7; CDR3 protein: CASSDGLAGESVYEQYF
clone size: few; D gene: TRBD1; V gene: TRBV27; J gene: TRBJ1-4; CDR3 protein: CASGKTGNNEKLFF
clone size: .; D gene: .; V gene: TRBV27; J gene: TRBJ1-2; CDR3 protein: CASTTRGDRGYTF
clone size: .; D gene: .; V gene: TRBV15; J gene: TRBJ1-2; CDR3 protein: CATSREAGVYGYTF
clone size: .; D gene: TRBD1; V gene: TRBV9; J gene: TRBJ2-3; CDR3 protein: CASSGTGVDTQYF
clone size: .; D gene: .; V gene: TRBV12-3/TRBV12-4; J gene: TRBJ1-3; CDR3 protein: CASSLGASGNTIYF
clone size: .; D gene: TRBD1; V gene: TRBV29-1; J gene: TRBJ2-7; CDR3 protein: CSVDASRTGHPSEEQYF
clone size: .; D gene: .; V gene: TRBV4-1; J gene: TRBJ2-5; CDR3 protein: CASSQAAVVSQETQYF
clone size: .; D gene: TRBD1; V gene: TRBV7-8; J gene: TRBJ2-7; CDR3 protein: CASSLARTGRRGEQYF
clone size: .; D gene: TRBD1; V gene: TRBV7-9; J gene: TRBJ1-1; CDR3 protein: CASSRSGGMTEAFF
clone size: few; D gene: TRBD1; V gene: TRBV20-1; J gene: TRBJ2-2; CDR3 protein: CSARLTGGSGELFF
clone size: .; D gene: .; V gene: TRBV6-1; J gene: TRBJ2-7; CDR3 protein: CASSEALGGLQSSYEQYF
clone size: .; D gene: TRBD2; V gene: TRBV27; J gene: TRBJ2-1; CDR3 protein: CASREPGLVGRFGQFF
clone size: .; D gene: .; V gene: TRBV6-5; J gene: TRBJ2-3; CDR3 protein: CASSYSMSFGGSVESTDTQYF
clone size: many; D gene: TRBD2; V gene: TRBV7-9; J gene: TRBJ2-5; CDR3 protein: CASSLDSGRGETQYF
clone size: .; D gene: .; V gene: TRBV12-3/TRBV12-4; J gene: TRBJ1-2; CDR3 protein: CASSLVRYYGYTF
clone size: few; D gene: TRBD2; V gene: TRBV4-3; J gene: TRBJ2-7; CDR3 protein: CARKAGLYEQYF
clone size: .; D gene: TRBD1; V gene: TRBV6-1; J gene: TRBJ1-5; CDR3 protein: CASRVVRTGGGQPQHF
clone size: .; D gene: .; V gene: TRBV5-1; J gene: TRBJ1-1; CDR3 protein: CASSLVDGLNTEAFF
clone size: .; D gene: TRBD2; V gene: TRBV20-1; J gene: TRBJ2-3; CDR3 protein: CSAGDPGGRTDTQYF
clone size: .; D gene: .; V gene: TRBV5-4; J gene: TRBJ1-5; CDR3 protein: CASSLEYQPQHF
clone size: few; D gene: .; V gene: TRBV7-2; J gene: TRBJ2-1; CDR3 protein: CASSLREQFF
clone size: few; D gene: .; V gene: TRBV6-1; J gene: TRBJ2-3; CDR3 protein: CASRLQGTDTQYF
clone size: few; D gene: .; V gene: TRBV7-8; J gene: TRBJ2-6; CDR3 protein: CASSRGSTSGANVLTF
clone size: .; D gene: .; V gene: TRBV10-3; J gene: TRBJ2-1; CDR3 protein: CAISGGQGGYNEQFF
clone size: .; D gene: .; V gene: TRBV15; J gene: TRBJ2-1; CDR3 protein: CATSALGESSYNEQFF
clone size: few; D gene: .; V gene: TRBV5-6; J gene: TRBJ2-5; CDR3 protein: CASSLVFSTPRETQYF
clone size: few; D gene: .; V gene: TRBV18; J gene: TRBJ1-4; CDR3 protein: CASARRDGTNEKLFF
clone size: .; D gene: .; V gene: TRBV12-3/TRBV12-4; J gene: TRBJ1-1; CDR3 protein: CASSFPGSEAFF
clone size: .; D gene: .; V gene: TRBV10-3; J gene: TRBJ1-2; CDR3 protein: CAISRGDNIYGYTF
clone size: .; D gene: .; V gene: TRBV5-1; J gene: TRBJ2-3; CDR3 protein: CASSAPGEDTQYF
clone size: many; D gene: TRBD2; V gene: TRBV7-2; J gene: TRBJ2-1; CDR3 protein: CASSLVGTSVDEQFF
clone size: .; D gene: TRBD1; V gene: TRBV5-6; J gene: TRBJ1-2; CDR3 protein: CASSLLQGAIGYTF
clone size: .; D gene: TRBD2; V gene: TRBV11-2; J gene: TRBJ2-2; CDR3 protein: CASSLGRGGQRNGELFF
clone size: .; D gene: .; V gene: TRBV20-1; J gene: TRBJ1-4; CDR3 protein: CSAREGPAQTLFF
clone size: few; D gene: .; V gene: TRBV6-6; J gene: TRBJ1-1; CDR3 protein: CASSYPLMGSNTEAFF
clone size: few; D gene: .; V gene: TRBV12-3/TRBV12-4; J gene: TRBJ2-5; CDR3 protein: CASGQTQETQYF
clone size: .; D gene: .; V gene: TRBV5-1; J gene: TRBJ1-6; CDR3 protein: CASSSGQYNSPLHF
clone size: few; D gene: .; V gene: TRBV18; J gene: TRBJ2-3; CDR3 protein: CASSPPSGVSDTQYF
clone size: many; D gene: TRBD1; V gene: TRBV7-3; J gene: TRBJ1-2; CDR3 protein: CASSLGTGIVGGYTF
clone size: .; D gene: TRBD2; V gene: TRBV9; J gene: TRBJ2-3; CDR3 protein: CASRVVSGGTDTQYF